This TCR beta chain was captured in a study of OX40 agonist ivuxolimab in advanced cancers. Study at large: The dose of intravenous ivuxolimab that patients received every 2 weeks ranged from 0.01 to 10 mg/kg. Study-wide findings and caveats: With doses of 0.1-3.0 mg/kg, partial responders showed among the lowest clonal expansion. In the 0.1 to 3.0 mg/kg range, CD4+ and CD8+ blood T cells had expanded clonally by week 6.

Points on this clone: The antigen is undetermined.

Sequencing was performed with immunoSEQ multiplex PCR; in TCRdb, only in-frame clones are kept and a portion is missing. The data hold about 22,000 clones, with 70% to 90% observed a single time. CDR1 SGHTA and CDR2 FQGTGA come from the germline V gene. After removal of 4 bases from V and 3 bases from J, the junction contained 1 base not matched to a gene. This CDR3 has 14 amino acids. The material was CD4+ or CD8+ T cells sorted from blood, obtained in a trial of the OX40 agonist ivuxolimab. The TCR was taken from an adult with an advanced solid tumor such as melanoma, head and neck, liver or kidney cancer. The chain has TRBV7-3 and TRBJ1-2, with TRBD1 matching over 11 bases. The CDR3 DNA follows: TGTGCCAGCAGCTCGGGACAGGGGGACTATGGCTACACCTTC. Translating gives CASSSGQGDYGYTF.